The sequence of this T cell receptor (beta chain) was determined in a study of blood T cells in healthy people across ages. The second PCR ran roughly 6 to 11 cycles with a sample-barcoded 5' primer and J-beta primers. TCRdb itself ran the 5' RACE reads through MiXCR, one entry per CDR3 protein. The sample shows more than 1.4 million distinct CDR3 sequences, 35% to 45% of them seen only once. Findings of the study overall: Significant beta diversity loss was already apparent by age approximately 40, declining roughly linearly. Fewer expanded clones and more diversity marked long-lived versus aged donors. In the absence of known donor CMV status, changes in expanded clonotypes were possibly confounded.

Concerning this clonotype itself: Its specificity is not known. One junction end disagrees with the germline gene, perhaps due to a read error.

Looked up from germline, CDR1 is DFQATT and CDR2 is SNEGSKA (reference sequence). The length of the CDR3 is 19 residues. PBMCs were isolated at a quantity of at least 6 million per sample. The chain links TRBV20-1 to TRBJ2-3; D may correspond to TRBD1 or TRBD2 (5 bases each). Sequencing was carried out using blood. The origin of this receptor is a woman in her late teens or twenties in good health. The CDR3 is CSVREGISTGRLEADTQYF. As DNA, the CDR3 is TGCAGTGTTAGAGAAGGGATTTCGACGGGGCGATTAGAAGCAGATACGCAGTATTTT.